The 13 T cell receptor beta chains presented below share a single source sample, sequenced in a study of identical twins. TCRdb itself ran the 5' RACE reads through MiXCR, one entry per CDR3 protein. Of 400,000 to 650,000 distinct CDR3 sequences listed, less than 25% are singletons. This sample was also put to use in a study of T cells expressing NK-cell markers.

The specimen was CD4+ T cells sorted from blood. These receptors came from a woman aged 18-29 years in good health.

The chain recombines TRBV29-1 with TRBJ1-1; D is ambiguous. From germline, CDR1 is SQVTM and CDR2 ANQGSEA. The V gene lost 1 base and the J gene lost 8 bases, with 11 bases spanning the gap. The CDR3 has 12 amino acids. The CDR3 nucleotides read TGCAGCGTTGAAGCCCAGAGACTAGAAGCTTTCTTT. This codes for CSVEAQRLEAFF.

This clonotype has only a few counts. The chain combines TRBV12-3 or TRBV12-4 with TRBJ1-2; D is unresolved. Trimming stripped 3 bases from V and 3 bases from J, with 14 bases between. CDR3 length equals 15 residues. The CDR3 DNA sequence: TGTGCCAGCAGTTTCTCCCCGGAGGTGGACTATGGCTACACCTTC. It translates to CASSFSPEVDYGYTF.

About this clonotype itself: Likely a read error: the CDR3 ends without its conserved phenylalanine or tryptophan. The rearrangement joins TRBV10-3 to TRBJ1-1; no clear D gene. Trimming took off 1 base at V and 1 base at J, with 4 bases between the two ends. Germline V gene lookup returns CDR1 ENHRY and CDR2 SYGVKD. CDR3 length equals 13 residues. The CDR3 DNA is TGTGCCATCAGTGAGTTGGGGAACACTGAAGCTTTCCTT. It yields the protein CAISELGNTEAFL.

V gene TRBV12-3 or TRBV12-4 combines with J gene TRBJ2-1, with TRBD2 identical over 7 bases. The CDR3 loop spans 15 amino acids. The trim removed 7 bases at V and 0 bases at J, leaving 6 bases unmatched. The CDR3 DNA sequence: TGTGCCAGCATTTCGGGCGGGAGCTCCTACAATGAGCAGTTCTTC. Amino acid sequence: CASISGGSSYNEQFF.

J is TRBJ2-6 and V is TRBV5-5, with TRBD2 identical over 9 bases. From germline, CDR1 is SGHKS and CDR2 YYEKEE (reference sequence). Trimming removed 5 bases from V and 0 bases from J; junction bases left unmatched: 9. There are 18 residues in the CDR3. CDR3 protein: CASRPGTSRGSGANVLTF. The CDR3 coding sequence is TGTGCCAGCAGGCCCGGGACTAGCAGGGGCTCTGGGGCCAACGTCCTGACTTTC.

In this sample, this clonotype turned up many times. V and J are TRBV20-1 and TRBJ2-3, with D tentatively TRBD2 (5 bases). The V end lost 0 bases, the J end lost 0 bases, and 10 bases lay between the germline ends. CDR1 and CDR2 from the germline V gene are DFQATT and SNEGSKA (reference sequence). The CDR3 has 15 residues. The CDR3 region is CSARDRRGSTDTQYF. DNA of the CDR3: TGCAGTGCTAGAGACAGACGGGGAAGCACAGATACGCAGTATTTT.

This sequence joins TRBV6-5 and TRBJ2-2, with D unresolved. V was shortened by 2 bases and J by 5 bases, with 6 bases between the two germline ends. This CDR3 is 13 amino acids long. From germline, CDR1 is MNHEY and CDR2 SVGAGI. CDR3 region: CASSYQRTGELFF. The CDR3 DNA reads TGTGCCAGCAGTTACCAGCGTACCGGGGAGCTGTTTTTT.

This clonotype appeared a few times. The chain uses TRBV11-2 and TRBJ1-1; possible D gene TRBD1, 6 bases. This CDR3 has 19 amino acids. With 5 bases removed from V and 0 bases from J, the gap between germline ends came to 25 bases. From germline, CDR1 is SGHAT and CDR2 FQNNGV. The CDR3 bases are TGTGCCAGCAGCCTAATAGGCCCCTGGAAGACAGGTATGAACACTGAAGCTTTCTTT. It is translated as CASSLIGPWKTGMNTEAFF.

This clonotype has only one observation. The CDR3 loop reads CSASYPLMAGQNYEQYF. In DNA, the CDR3 is TGCAGTGCTAGTTACCCCCTGATGGCGGGGCAGAACTACGAGCAGTACTTC. This rearrangement joins TRBV20-1 to TRBJ2-7, with D tentatively TRBD2 (6 bases). The CDR3 runs 17 residues. V was pared by 3 bases and J by 3 bases, with 24 bases between. In germline, CDR1 is DFQATT, CDR2 SNEGSKA (reference sequence).

The chain employs TRBV12-5 and TRBJ1-1, with unresolved D. The CDR3 is 10 residues long. V dropped 6 bases and J dropped 11 bases, with 10 bases sitting between them. Germline values: CDR1 LGHNT, CDR2 FRNRAP. CDR3 sequence (DNA): TGTGCTAGTGGATCCGAGGCGGCTTTCTTT. Its protein is CASGSEAAFF.

V is TRBV29-1 and J is TRBJ2-1; D ambiguous. V was shortened by 5 bases and J by 6 bases, with 11 bases between the two germline ends. CDR3 size: 12 residues. Germline V gene lookup returns CDR1 SQVTM and CDR2 ANQGSEA. CDR3 DNA: TGCAGCGTTATTGCACGGCCCAATGAGCAGTTCTTC. Translation: CSVIARPNEQFF.

The V call is TRBV20-1, the J call TRBJ2-7, with 7 bases aligning to TRBD2. Germline-derived CDR1 and CDR2 are DFQATT and SNEGSKA (reference sequence). With 0 bases clipped from V and 2 bases from J, the junction kept 4 bases outside the gene matches. The CDR3 totals 14 residues. CDR3 nucleotides: TGCAGTGCTAGAGATCACCTAGCGGCCTACGAGCAGTACTTC. Protein product: CSARDHLAAYEQYF.

V is TRBV20-1 and J is TRBJ1-5; D perhaps matches TRBD1 (5 bases). Germline loops: CDR1 DFQATT, CDR2 SNEGSKA (reference sequence). This CDR3 has 13 amino acids. CDR3: CTNEGQGHQPQHF. DNA for the CDR3: TGCACGAATGAGGGGCAGGGTCATCAGCCCCAGCATTTT.